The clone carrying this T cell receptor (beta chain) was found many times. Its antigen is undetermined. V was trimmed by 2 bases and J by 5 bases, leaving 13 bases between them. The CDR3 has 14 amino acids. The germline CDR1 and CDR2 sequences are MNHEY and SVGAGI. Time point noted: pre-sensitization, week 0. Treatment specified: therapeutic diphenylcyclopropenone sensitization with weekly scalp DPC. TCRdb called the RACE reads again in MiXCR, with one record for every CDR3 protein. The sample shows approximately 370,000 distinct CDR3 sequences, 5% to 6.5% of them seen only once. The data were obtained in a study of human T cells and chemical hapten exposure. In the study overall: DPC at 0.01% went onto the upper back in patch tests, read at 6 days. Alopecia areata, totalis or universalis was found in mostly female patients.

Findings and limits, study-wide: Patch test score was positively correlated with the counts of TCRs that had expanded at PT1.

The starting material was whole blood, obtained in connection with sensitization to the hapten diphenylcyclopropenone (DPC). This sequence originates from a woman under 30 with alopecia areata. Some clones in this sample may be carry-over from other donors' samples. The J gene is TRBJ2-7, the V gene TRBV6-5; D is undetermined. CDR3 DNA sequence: TGTGCCAGCAGTTACACCGTGGAAGGGAACGAGCAGTACTTC. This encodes CASSYTVEGNEQYF.